The 8 T cell receptor beta chains reported below all come from one sample, sequenced in a study of cytomegalovirus exposure and HLA in healthy donors. A multiplex PCR was run with 60 Vbeta primers and 13 Jbeta primers. Data came from immunoSEQ multiplex PCR; TCRdb stores just in-frame clones and leaves some out. Of approximately 190,000 clones in the sample, around 84% were seen once. Sequencing was carried out using PBMCs. The origin of the receptors is a woman aged 18-29 years in good health and CMV-seronegative.

This clone was picked up one time. The J gene is TRBJ2-1, the V gene TRBV7-2; no firm D call. The CDR3 has 15 residues. CDR1 is SGHTA and CDR2 is FQGNSA in the germline V gene. V was pared by 5 bases and J by 3 bases, with 14 bases between. The CDR3 nucleotides read TGTGCCAGCAGCACCCATCTCGGCGGCTACAATGAGCAGTTCTTC. Protein product: CASSTHLGGYNEQFF.

The rearrangement uses TRBV18 and TRBJ1-3; a possible D gene is TRBD1 (6 bases). CDR1 and CDR2 (germline): KGHSH, LQKENI. V lost 6 bases to trimming and J lost 4 bases, with 10 bases between them. The CDR3 runs to 13 residues. The CDR3 spells CASSPDRGNTIYF. The CDR3 bases are TGTGCCAGCTCCCCGGACAGAGGAAACACCATATATTTT.

This clone appeared a few times. The chain combines TRBV11-3 with TRBJ2-1; possible D gene TRBD1, 5 bases. V was pared by 5 bases and J by 5 bases, with 10 bases between. Germline assignment: CDR1 SGHNT and CDR2 YENEEA. CDR3 length: 13 residues. CDR3 region: CASSRQSNNEQFF. CDR3 DNA sequence: TGTGCCAGCAGCCGACAGAGTAACAATGAGCAGTTCTTC.

Of note for this clone: Its ends do not fully match the called genes, so a read error is possible. The chain couples TRBV7-9 to TRBJ2-7; 7 bases match TRBD1. The CDR3 is 14 residues long. Germline assignment: CDR1 SEHNR and CDR2 FQNEAQ (reference sequence). The CDR3 spells CSSSFDQGAYEQYF. CDR3 coding DNA: TGTTCCAGCAGCTTCGACCAGGGGGCCTACGAGCAGTACTTC.

This clone turned up a few times. The V call is TRBV6-5, the J call TRBJ1-1; 8 bases agree with TRBD1. Germline CDR1 is MNHEY and CDR2 is SVGAGI. Germline trimming cut 8 bases from V and 4 bases from J; bases unmatched to any gene: 9. The CDR3 is 14 residues long. The CDR3 nucleotides read TGTGCCAGCCGTGACAGGGGTATGGGCACTGAAGCTTTCTTT. Translating gives CASRDRGMGTEAFF.

There are a few counts of this clone. The chain uses TRBV5-4 and TRBJ2-1; TRBD2 aligns across 7 bases. Germline CDR1 reads SGHNT; CDR2 reads YYREEE (reference sequence). V lost 4 bases to trimming and J lost 5 bases; unmatched junction nucleotides: 12. The CDR3 sequence is 16 residues long. CDR3 nucleotides: TGTGCCAGCAGCGCAATTTCGGGAGCGGGAAACAATGAGCAGTTCTTC. Its translation: CASSAISGAGNNEQFF.

The J gene is TRBJ1-1, the V gene TRBV12-5; no clear D. This CDR3 spans 12 amino acids. CDR1 is LGHNT, CDR2 FRNRAP, per germline. V shed 7 bases and J shed 10 bases, with 16 bases lying between them. CDR3: CASVPERGVAFF. In nucleotides, the CDR3 is TGTGCTAGTGTCCCGGAGCGCGGGGTAGCTTTCTTT.

The V call is TRBV5-4, the J call TRBJ2-2, with D perhaps matching TRBD1 (5 bases). The germline V gene encodes CDR1 SGHNT and CDR2 YYREEE (reference sequence). This CDR3 is built from 16 residues. The V end was cut by 6 bases, the J end by 3 bases, with 18 bases between. For the CDR3, the DNA is TGTGCCAGCATCTCTGACGCAGGGTGGGACACCGGGGAGCTGTTTTTT. Protein product: CASISDAGWDTGELFF.